The entry below gives a single TCR beta chain sequence along with its context. What this receptor recognizes is not known. No much larger clone exists at a distance of one base, and base qualities are not known. The data derive from a study of beta chain features in type 1 diabetes (dated 2018 in TCRdb). Study-wide context: Mean age, gender distribution, total cell number and subset yield did not differ between patients and healthy donors. In the study, TCRB repertoires of sorted circulating CD4+ T cell subsets from recently diagnosed type 1 diabetes patients were compared with those of matched healthy donors. Regulatory and stem cell-like memory subsets were obtained from only 8 patients and roughly 8 healthy donors, while naive and central memory subsets were obtained from all 30 or so donors. A total of approximately 110,000,000 sorted cells were examined across all samples, and a strong correlation was observed between cell number per subset and RNA yield. Broader findings and caveats from the paper: Naive, central memory and regulatory TCRB repertoires appeared to be more similar among patients than among healthy donors. In all four CD4+ subsets, TCRB CDR3 length was moderately but significantly shorter in type 1 diabetes patients. HLA sub-analyses involved small numbers of individuals, so any influence of HLA type on TCRB rearrangement remained unresolved. Shorter templates might be favored by PCR, yet because patient and control samples were amplified and corrected together, any such skew would affect both groups equally. Because cDNA was sequenced instead of genomic DNA, activated cells with high expression could be over-represented, although the groups did not differ in activation or CD3 levels. At VDJ recombination sites, patients with type 1 diabetes made fewer insertions and deleted more nucleotides, a pattern implying thymic rearrangement abnormalities.

A single peripheral blood draw of approximately 120 mL on average was collected from each donor into heparinised tubes. Using a panel that included CD45RO, CCR7, CD25, CD127, CD95 and CD27, naive, central memory, regulatory and stem cell-like memory CD4+ T cells were sorted on a BD FACSAria II. All sorted populations exceeded 95% purity. PBMCs were isolated right away by Lymphoprep density gradient centrifugation and were stained directly, without culture. To minimize batch effects, samples were stained and sorted in pairs, one healthy donor with one patient per experiment. Taken from cysteine to phenylalanine, the CDR3 has 12 residues. The sequence is cut down to CDR3 DNA, 36 bases in frame from base 1. The germline V gene gives CDR1 as SQVTM and CDR2 as ANQGSEA. Germline trimming amounts to 6 bases on V and 5 bases on J, with 3 as the count of junction bases outside the gene matches. The High Capacity cDNA Reverse Transcription Kit was used to reverse transcribe all of the isolated RNA, meaning that expressed TCRB transcripts were what got sequenced. Deep immunoSEQ sequencing was applied to naive, central memory and regulatory T cell samples, giving an average of roughly 3.5 million total reads per sample. After sorted cells were lysed in RLT buffer, RNA was extracted with DNase-treated RNeasy Micro or Mini kits, with the choice depending on cell number. Each cell subset was processed on its own to prevent cross-contamination, while patient and healthy donor samples were processed together. Using the immunoSEQ multiplex PCR, TCRB sequences were amplified from cDNA into 87-bp fragments spanning the CDR3 region. Sequencing of the amplicons was done on the Illumina HiSeq platform. Under the source paper's analysis protocol: Synthetic template baselines were used to correct PCR bias computationally, reads within Hamming distance 2 were collapsed together, and singletons that could not be merged were discarded. Reads were aligned against IMGT so that V, D and J genes, CDR3 length and insertions or deletions at six rearrangement sites could be assigned. Within each subset, clonotype counts were normalized to sorted cell number, and only after that were true diversity and Gini coefficients computed with the tcR R package. The overlap coefficient, calculated on TCRB nucleotide sequences, was used to quantify repertoire sharing. Out-of-frame TCRB sequences from naive cells were analyzed to stand in for the pre-selection repertoire. The immuneACCESS repertoire file appears here via TCRdb, limited to in-frame rearrangements. These files lack a portion of the clones; in checked studies, under half of the deficit traces to unresolved V genes, and the cause of the others is not known. D and trimming come from the DNA, and the V and J calls and clone size come from that table. Here the sample has some 660,000 clones; around 15% occur a single time. The top ten clones comprise roughly 0.04% of the sample.

Recombination joined TRBV29-1 with TRBJ1-1, with TRBD1 matching 10 junction bases. The source is a man aged 18 to 29 with type 1 diabetes. The source material was naive CD4+ T cells from blood. Interpreted using the paper, the cell subset or site label stands for: true naive CD4+ T cells. The bases are TGCAGCGTCGACAGGGGGCAAACTGAAGCTTTCTTT. It specifies CSVDRGQTEAFF.